A selection of T cell receptor beta chains follows, all from one sample in a study of blood T cell repertoires in COVID-19. Sequencing was performed with immunoSEQ multiplex PCR; in TCRdb, only in-frame clones are kept and a portion is missing. The sample consists of about 110,000 clones, over 75% of them appearing once. Material: peripheral blood. Receptors were obtained from a human donor in a cohort sampled during active COVID-19. The CDR3 runs from the conserved cysteine through the conserved F or W. D genes are given only for firm matches. Clone size is given for some rows only: seen once, a few or many times, or a class if the clone is expanded.

>TRBD1|-|TRBJ1-5|TRBV19
CASNNLGTENQPQHF
TGTGCCAGTAATAATCTCGGGACAGAGAATCAGCCCCAGCATTTT
>TRBD2|-|TRBJ2-7|TRBV3-1/TRBV3-2
CASSPRLAAAHEQYF
TGTGCCAGCAGCCCCCGACTAGCAGCGGCCCACGAGCAGTACTTC
>-|-|TRBJ1-2|TRBV29-1
CSVLRGPNYGYTF
TGCAGCGTTCTGCGGGGTCCTAACTATGGCTACACCTTC
>-|-|TRBJ2-6|TRBV19
CASSISHRGANVLTF
TGTGCCAGTAGTATTTCCCACAGGGGGGCCAACGTCCTGACTTTC
>TRBD1|-|TRBJ1-2|TRBV2
CASTETGLNYGYTF
TGTGCCAGCACCGAGACAGGGCTTAACTATGGCTACACCTTC
>-|-|TRBJ1-3|TRBV5-4
CASSLQGSGNTIYF
TGTGCCAGCAGCTTACAGGGTTCTGGAAACACCATATATTTT
>TRBD1|-|TRBJ2-4|TRBV28
CASSLGRDRGKNIQYF
TGTGCCAGCAGTTTAGGTCGGGACAGGGGCAAAAACATTCAGTACTTC
>TRBD2|-|TRBJ2-2|TRBV29-1
CSVQGLAGSSGELFF
TGCAGCGTCCAGGGACTAGCGGGGAGCTCCGGGGAGCTGTTTTTT
>-|-|TRBJ2-3|TRBV11-1
CASSLRRVEVTDTQYF
TGTGCCAGCAGCTTGCGGAGGGTCGAGGTCACAGATACGCAGTATTTT
>-|-|TRBJ1-2|TRBV7-9
CASSLVGRAIYGYTF
TGTGCCAGCAGCTTAGTAGGCAGGGCTATCTATGGCTACACCTTC
>-|many|TRBJ2-7|TRBV27
CASSLWAQGEQYF
TGTGCCAGCAGTTTATGGGCACAAGGCGAGCAGTACTTC
>-|-|TRBJ1-4|TRBV6-1
CASSAPDTTSTNEKLFF
TGTGCCAGCAGTGCTCCGGACACAACTTCAACTAATGAAAAACTGTTTTTT
>-|-|TRBJ2-7|TRBV4-2
CASSPSPGEQYF
TGTGCCAGCAGCCCCTCTCCCGGCGAGCAGTACTTC
>-|-|TRBJ1-4|TRBV5-6
CASSSSSWTNEKLFF
TGTGCCAGCAGCTCCAGTTCGTGGACTAATGAAAAACTGTTTTTT
>TRBD1|-|TRBJ2-7|TRBV28
CASSSAWTGGPSYEQYF
TGTGCCAGCAGTTCCGCCTGGACAGGGGGTCCCTCCTACGAGCAGTACTTC
>TRBD2|few|TRBJ2-1|TRBV5-4
CASSLRMSGGYNEQFF
TGTGCCAGCAGTCTGAGGATGAGCGGGGGCTACAATGAGCAGTTCTTC
>-|-|TRBJ2-3|TRBV2
CASSDPTASTDTQYF
TGTGCCAGCAGTGATCCCACAGCTAGCACAGATACGCAGTATTTT
>-|-|TRBJ2-3|TRBV27
CASSLSEGLSTDTQYF
TGTGCCAGCAGTTTATCCGAGGGCCTTAGCACAGATACGCAGTATTTT
>-|-|TRBJ2-7|TRBV10-3
CAISQSGLYEQYF
TGTGCCATCAGTCAATCAGGGTTATACGAGCAGTACTTC
>-|-|TRBJ1-3|TRBV27
CASSLQDRPGNTIYF
TGTGCCAGCAGTTTACAAGACAGGCCTGGAAACACCATATATTTT
>-|few|TRBJ1-2|TRBV2
CASSEVGDYGYTF
TGTGCCAGCAGTGAAGTAGGGGATTATGGCTACACCTTC
>TRBD1|-|TRBJ2-5|TRBV19
CASSIRQGETQYF
TGTGCCAGTAGTATAAGACAGGGAGAGACCCAGTACTTC
>-|-|TRBJ1-3|TRBV19
CASSEGRGNTIYF
TGTGCCAGTAGTGAGGGTCGTGGAAACACCATATATTTT
>-|once|TRBJ1-2|TRBV5-6
CASSPTGREDGYTF
TGTGCCAGCAGCCCGACCGGGCGGGAGGATGGCTACACCTTC
>-|-|TRBJ1-2|TRBV14
CASSQDGAYGYTF
TGTGCCAGCAGCCAAGACGGAGCCTATGGCTACACCTTC
>TRBD1|-|TRBJ1-1|TRBV11-1
CASSQRQGAFF
TGTGCCAGCAGCCAAAGACAGGGAGCTTTCTTT
>TRBD2|-|TRBJ2-7|TRBV6-5
CASSYSGGDLSYEQYF
TGTGCCAGCAGTTATAGCGGGGGCGACCTCTCCTACGAGCAGTACTTC
>TRBD2|once|TRBJ2-7|TRBV5-1
CASSREGSYEQYF
TGCGCCAGCAGCAGGGAGGGGTCCTACGAGCAGTACTTC
>-|few|TRBJ1-1|TRBV30
CAWSRTRGNTEAFF
TGTGCCTGGAGTCGCACCAGAGGGAACACTGAAGCTTTCTTT
>TRBD2|-|TRBJ2-1|TRBV19
CASRYGGEQFF
TGTGCCAGTAGGTACGGGGGGGAGCAGTTCTTC
>TRBD1|-|TRBJ1-1|TRBV25-1
CASKGQGLGSTEAFF
TGTGCCAGCAAGGGACAGGGATTGGGAAGCACTGAAGCTTTCTTT
>TRBD2|once|TRBJ2-1|TRBV6-5
CASSLTSVPSYNEQFF
TGTGCCAGCAGTTTAACTAGCGTACCCTCCTACAATGAGCAGTTCTTC
>-|-|TRBJ2-3|TRBV28
CASSSRGTVTDTQYF
TGTGCCAGCAGTTCGCGGGGTACCGTCACAGATACGCAGTATTTT
>TRBD1|-|TRBJ1-5|TRBV27
CATRTGSGGNQPQHF
TGTGCCACCCGGACAGGGTCCGGAGGCAATCAGCCCCAGCATTTT
>-|-|TRBJ2-1|TRBV6-2/TRBV6-3
CASSYSFSGVEQFF
TGTGCCAGCAGTTACTCATTTTCCGGGGTCGAGCAGTTCTTC
>-|-|TRBJ2-7|TRBV20-1
CSALDNYEQYF
TGCAGTGCTCTGGACAACTACGAGCAGTACTTC
>TRBD1|-|TRBJ1-1|TRBV7-6
CASSRTGGYTEAFF
TGTGCCAGCAGCCGAACAGGGGGTTACACTGAAGCTTTCTTT
>-|-|TRBJ2-3|TRBV9
CASSVGSWRDIDTQYF
TGTGCCAGCAGCGTAGGGTCATGGAGAGATATCGATACGCAGTATTTT
>-|-|TRBJ1-1|TRBV11-2
CASSLDQVGGTEAFF
TGTGCCAGCAGCTTAGATCAGGTAGGGGGCACTGAAGCTTTCTTT
>TRBD1|-|TRBJ2-7|TRBV18
CASSPAGGTYEQYF
TGTGCCAGCTCACCTGCAGGGGGTACCTACGAGCAGTACTTC
>-|-|TRBJ2-3|TRBV29-1
CSVESSTDTQYF
TGCAGCGTTGAATCCTCTACAGATACGCAGTATTTT
>TRBD1|-|TRBJ1-3|TRBV19
CASTLGPGTGRNTIYF
TGTGCCAGTACTCTAGGCCCCGGGACAGGACGAAACACCATATATTTT
>-|-|TRBJ1-1|TRBV12-3/TRBV12-4
CASSLWANTEAFF
TGTGCCAGCAGTTTATGGGCAAACACTGAAGCTTTCTTT
>TRBD2|-|TRBJ2-3|TRBV3-1/TRBV3-2
CASSLPGLAGGPDTQYF
TGTGCCAGCAGCTTGCCGGGACTAGCGGGAGGGCCTGATACGCAGTATTTT
>TRBD2|-|TRBJ2-7|TRBV5-1
CASSHRTAGAPREQYF
TGCGCCAGCAGTCACCGGACGGCGGGAGCCCCCCGGGAGCAGTACTTC
>TRBD2|-|TRBJ2-1|TRBV25-1
CASRRSPGLADLFF
TGTGCCAGCAGGAGGAGCCCGGGACTAGCGGATTTGTTCTTC
>TRBD1|-|TRBJ1-1|TRBV10-1
CASSGGQNSLNTEAFF
TGCGCCAGCAGTGGGGGACAGAACTCTTTGAACACTGAAGCTTTCTTT